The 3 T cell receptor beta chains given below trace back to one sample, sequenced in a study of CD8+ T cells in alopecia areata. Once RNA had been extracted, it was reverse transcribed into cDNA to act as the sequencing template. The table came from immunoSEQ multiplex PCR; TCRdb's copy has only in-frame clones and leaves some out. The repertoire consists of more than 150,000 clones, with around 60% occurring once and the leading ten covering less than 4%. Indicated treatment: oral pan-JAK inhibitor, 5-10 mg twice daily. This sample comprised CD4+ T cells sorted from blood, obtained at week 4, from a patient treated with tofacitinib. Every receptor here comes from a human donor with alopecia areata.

The CDR3 bases are TGCAGTGCTAGTGCCCTAGGAGAGCAGTTCTTC. Its protein product is CSASALGEQFF. The J gene is TRBJ2-1, the V gene TRBV20-1; D call uncertain. CDR1 and CDR2 (germline): DFQATT, SNEGSKA (reference sequence). This CDR3 region has 11 residues. V was cut by 3 bases and J by 10 bases, with 10 bases left in between.

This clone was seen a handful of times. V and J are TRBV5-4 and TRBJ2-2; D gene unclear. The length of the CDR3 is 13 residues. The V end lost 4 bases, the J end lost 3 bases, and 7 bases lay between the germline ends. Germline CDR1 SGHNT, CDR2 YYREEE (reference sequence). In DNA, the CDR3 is TGTGCCAGCAGCAAGGAGCACACCGGGGAGCTGTTTTTT. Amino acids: CASSKEHTGELFF. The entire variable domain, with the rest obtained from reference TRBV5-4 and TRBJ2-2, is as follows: ETGVTQSPTHLIKTRGQQVTLRCSSQSGHNTVSWYQQALGQGPQFIFQYYREEENGRGNFPPRFSGLQFPNYSSELNVNALELDDSALYLCASSKEHTGELFFGEGSRLTVL.

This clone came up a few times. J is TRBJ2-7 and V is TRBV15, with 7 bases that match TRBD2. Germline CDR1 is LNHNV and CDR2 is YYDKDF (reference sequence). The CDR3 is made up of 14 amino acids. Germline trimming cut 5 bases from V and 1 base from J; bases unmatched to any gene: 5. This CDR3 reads CATSPQAGSYEQYF. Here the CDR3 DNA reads TGTGCCACCAGCCCTCAAGCGGGGTCCTACGAGCAGTACTTC.